Presented here are 22 T cell receptor beta chains from one specimen sequenced in a study of cytomegalovirus exposure and HLA in healthy donors. The PCR had 60 Vbeta and 13 Jbeta primers. TCRdb's table, derived via immunoSEQ multiplex PCR, lists solely in-frame clones and lacks some. This table holds 75,000 to 95,000 clones, about 60% found once. The sample taken for sequencing was PBMCs. The receptors stem from a woman aged 30 to 39 in good health and CMV-seronegative.

The gene calls are TRBV25-1 and TRBJ2-3; D gene ambiguous. Trimming shortened V by 5 bases and J by 3 bases, and 9 bases separated the two germline ends. There are 13 residues in the CDR3. Germline V lookup: CDR1 MGHDK, CDR2 SYGVNS. Written as DNA, the CDR3 is TGTGCCAGCAGTCCAGAATGGACAGATACGCAGTATTTT. As protein: CASSPEWTDTQYF.

This chain links TRBV4-2 with TRBJ2-5; 7 nucleotides line up with TRBD2. The ends lost 1 base at V and 0 bases at J; junction bases unmatched: 11. Germline values: CDR1 LGHNA, CDR2 YNFKEQ. The CDR3 is 18 residues long. CDR3 bases: TGTGCCAGCAGCCAAGCCCCGCAGGGTAGCGGGTACCAAGAGACCCAGTACTTC. The encoded protein is CASSQAPQGSGYQETQYF.

This clone is judged large. V and J are TRBV6-1 and TRBJ2-6, with 8 bases matching TRBD1. The CDR3 is 16 residues long. In germline, CDR1 is MNHNS, CDR2 SASEGT. Trimming at V came to 4 bases and at J to 3 bases, leaving 5 bases not matched to a gene. The CDR3 spells CASSGGQGYGANVLTF. In DNA form, the CDR3 reads TGTGCCAGCAGTGGAGGACAGGGATATGGGGCCAACGTCCTGACTTTC.

This clone has a single count. The junction shows a germline mismatch at one end, possibly a read error. The CDR3 loop is CTSSEDPGSDTQYF. CDR3 in DNA: TGCACCAGCAGTGAGGACCCCGGGTCGGATACGCAGTATTTT. The chain has TRBV10-1 and TRBJ2-3, with D hard to call. The CDR3 length is 14 residues. Per the germline V gene, CDR1 is WNHNN and CDR2 is SYGVQD (reference sequence).

The chain has TRBV5-1 and TRBJ2-7, with a tentative D call TRBD2 (5 bases). V lost 0 bases, J lost 0 bases, and 7 bases lay in between. Per germline, CDR1 SGHRS and CDR2 YFSETQ. CDR3 size: 14 residues. The CDR3 DNA reads TGCGCCAGCAGCTTGGTTCGGGGCTCCTACGAGCAGTACTTC. Protein sequence: CASSLVRGSYEQYF.

This clone was seen a handful of times. The chain carries TRBV18 and TRBJ1-1, with 7 nucleotides matching TRBD1. The CDR3 length is 15 residues. Germline CDR1 KGHSH, CDR2 LQKENI. The V gene end was trimmed by 5 bases and the J gene end by 11 bases; junction bases not matched to a gene: 17. Written as DNA, the CDR3 is TGTGCCAGCTCAACCTCGACAGGGATGAAAGATAGGGCTTTCTTT. Protein: CASSTSTGMKDRAFF. The variable domain in full, with the rest retrieved from reference TRBV18 and TRBJ1-1, is NAGVMQNPRHLVRRRGQEARLRCSPMKGHSHVYWYRQLPEEGLKFMVYLQKENIIDESGMPKERFSAEFPKEGPSILRIQQVVRGDSAAYFCASSTSTGMKDRAFFGQGTRLTVV.

J is TRBJ2-1 and V is TRBV4-3; 13 bases are a match to TRBD2. CDR3 size: 17 residues. V lost 2 bases, J lost 9 bases, and 10 bases stayed unmatched. Germline lookup yields CDR1 LGHNA and CDR2 YSLEER. As DNA, the CDR3 is TGCGCCAGCAGCCAATACCAACTAGCGGGAGGGCCGGTTGAGCAGTTCTTC. It translates to CASSQYQLAGGPVEQFF.

The chain links TRBV10-3 to TRBJ2-5; 8 bases fit TRBD1. J gave up 1 base and V 2 bases, and 6 bases lay outside the gene matches. CDR3 length: 16 amino acids. CDR1 ENHRY and CDR2 SYGVKD come from the germline V gene. CDR3 in amino acids: CAISEGQGRLQETQYF. The CDR3 region has the DNA TGTGCCATCAGTGAGGGACAGGGACGACTCCAAGAGACCCAGTACTTC.

The chain employs TRBV28 and TRBJ1-3, with TRBD1 as a possible D gene (6 bases). CDR3 length: 14 amino acids. Germline CDR1 MDHEN, CDR2 SYDVKM. V was pared by 8 bases and J by 4 bases, with 15 bases between. This CDR3 is CASGSPGQGNTIYF. The CDR3 region has the DNA TGTGCCAGCGGATCTCCAGGACAGGGAAACACCATATATTTT.

In its sample, this clone was seen once. This chain links TRBV7-2 with TRBJ2-5; D is unclear. The J call may be mistaken, given a closer DNA end match to TRBJ2-7. Germline V lookup: CDR1 SGHTA, CDR2 FQGNSA. CDR3 length: 12 residues. The DNA of the CDR3 is TGTGCCAGCAGCTTAGTTGCCTACGAGCAGTACTTC. As protein: CASSLVAYEQYF.

This clone was seen only a few times. V is TRBV6-5 and J is TRBJ1-4; the match to TRBD1 covers 9 bases. V lost 2 bases and J lost 6; bases outside the gene matches: 1. The CDR3 runs 14 residues. Germline assignment: CDR1 MNHEY and CDR2 SVGAGI. The CDR3, as DNA: TGTGCCAGCAGTTACAGGGACAGGGATGAAAAACTGTTTTTT. Amino acid sequence: CASSYRDRDEKLFF.

A few counts support this clone. The V and J genes are TRBV6-6 and TRBJ1-2, with 11 bases that match TRBD1. The CDR3 has 14 residues. The V segment lost 8 bases and the J segment 7 bases; nucleotides outside the gene matches: 9. Germline V gene data show CDR1 as MNHNY and CDR2 as SVGAGI (reference sequence). CDR3 nucleotide sequence: TGTGCCAGCCAAGGACAGGGGGCATTTTCTGGCTACACCTTC. This encodes CASQGQGAFSGYTF.

The count of this clone is one. The V and J genes are TRBV28 and TRBJ2-7; D is possibly TRBD1 (6 bases). Germline CDR1 reads MDHEN; CDR2 reads SYDVKM. The V and J ends lost 5 bases and 2 bases respectively, with 19 bases between them. The CDR3 is 16 residues long. The CDR3 nucleotides read TGTGCCAGCAGTCCGCTGGGGGCAACAACTACCTACGAGCAGTACTTC. Protein sequence: CASSPLGATTTYEQYF.

The V gene is TRBV5-4, the J gene TRBJ1-1, with TRBD1 matching 7 bases. Trimming took 3 bases from V and 1 from J; bases not matched to a gene: 6. Germline values: CDR1 SGHNT, CDR2 YYREEE (reference sequence). This CDR3 region has 15 residues. CDR3 DNA sequence: TGTGCCAGCAGCTCCAGGGGGTTCGAGAACACTGAAGCTTTCTTT. It encodes CASSSRGFENTEAFF.

The chain joins TRBV10-3 to TRBJ1-2; the D gene is possibly TRBD1 (6 bases). The CDR3 consists of 16 residues. Germline CDR1 ENHRY, CDR2 SYGVKD. V was pared by 4 bases and J by 3 bases, with 18 bases between. This CDR3 is CAISARIQGNDYGYTF. The CDR3 DNA reads TGTGCCATCAGTGCAAGGATCCAGGGGAACGACTATGGCTACACCTTC.

The chain joins TRBV27 to TRBJ1-3; 7 bases align to TRBD1. CDR1 is MNHEY and CDR2 is SMNVEV in the germline V gene (reference sequence). With V trimmed by 5 bases and J by 4 bases, 17 bases remained unmatched. This CDR3 has 18 amino acids. CDR3 in DNA: TGTGCCAGCAGTCCGGAGTGGACAGGACTCGCGTGGGGAAACACCATATATTTT. It translates to CASSPEWTGLAWGNTIYF.

This clone was picked up one time. This sequence joins TRBV6-5 and TRBJ2-7; the match to TRBD1 covers 8 bases. This CDR3 is built from 14 residues. From germline, CDR1 is MNHEY and CDR2 SVGAGI. V was pared by 0 bases and J by 7 bases, with 5 bases of the junction left unmatched. The CDR3, as DNA: TGTGCCAGCAGTTACTCGCGGACAGGGCAAGAGCAGTACTTC. Protein sequence: CASSYSRTGQEQYF.

For the CDR3, the DNA is TGTGCCAGCAGCTTGGTACCTATCAATCAGCCCCAGCATTTT. It specifies CASSLVPINQPQHF. This rearrangement joins TRBV5-5 to TRBJ1-5; no clear D. The V and J ends lost 0 bases and 3 bases respectively, with 7 bases between them. Germline CDR1 is SGHKS and CDR2 is YYEKEE (reference sequence). The CDR3 totals 14 residues.

The CDR3 loop is CSVQGENYGYTF. The CDR3 DNA follows: TGCAGCGTACAGGGGGAGAACTATGGCTACACCTTC. V and J are TRBV29-1 and TRBJ1-2; TRBD1 matches 8 bases. This CDR3 is 12 amino acids long. Germline values: CDR1 SQVTM, CDR2 ANQGSEA. Trimming took 6 bases from V and 2 from J; bases not matched to a gene: 2.

This clone has more than one count but fewer than ten. The chain recombines TRBV2 with TRBJ2-3, with a weak D call TRBD2 (6 bases). CDR3 length: 13 amino acids. The V and J ends lost 7 bases and 3 bases respectively, with 11 bases between them. CDR1 is SNHLY, CDR2 FYNNEI, per germline. The CDR3 DNA is TGTGCCAGCATTCGGGACTTTACAGATACGCAGTATTTT. Protein product: CASIRDFTDTQYF.

This clone was observed once. The genes are TRBV10-3 and TRBJ2-1; D may be TRBD2 (6 bases). V was clipped by 4 bases and J by 0 bases, with 7 bases between them. Per germline, CDR1 ENHRY and CDR2 SYGVKD. The CDR3 extends over 14 amino acids. This chain's CDR3 is CAISAGSSYNEQFF. As DNA, the CDR3 is TGTGCCATCAGTGCCGGGAGCTCCTACAATGAGCAGTTCTTC.

The chain couples TRBV19 to TRBJ1-1; no firm D call. CDR3 length equals 13 residues. With 4 bases removed from V and 1 base from J, the gap between germline ends came to 7 bases. Per the germline V gene, CDR1 is LNHDA and CDR2 is SQIVND (reference sequence). Here the CDR3 reads CASSTSSNTEAFF. CDR3 bases: TGTGCCAGTAGTACGAGCTCGAACACTGAAGCTTTCTTT.